The 31 T cell receptor beta chains below come from one sample, sequenced in a study of control samples from healthy donors and cancer patients. Clones were read by immunoSEQ multiplex PCR, and TCRdb kept only the in-frame ones, dropping some. The repertoire holds around 99,000 clones, with roughly 90% as singletons. Sequenced input: blood. The receptors come from a woman aged 45-59 years in good health.

V and J are TRBV7-3 and TRBJ2-1; D tentatively reads TRBD1 or TRBD2 (5 bases each). The V end was cut by 5 bases, the J end by 9 bases, with 17 bases between. The CDR3 is 14 amino acids. The germline V gene encodes CDR1 SGHTA and CDR2 FQGTGA. The CDR3 sequence is CASSRERLGTEQFF. The CDR3 DNA is TGTGCCAGCAGCCGAGAACGGCTGGGGACTGAGCAGTTCTTC. The entire variable domain, with the rest obtained from reference TRBV7-3 and TRBJ2-1, is as follows: GAGVSQTPSNKVTEKGKYVELRCDPISGHTALYWYRQSLGQGPEFLIYFQGTGAADDSGLPNDRFFAVRPEGSVSTLKIQRTERGDSAVYLCASSRERLGTEQFFGPGTRLTVL.

The chain combines TRBV6-5 with TRBJ1-2; 10 bases align to TRBD1. The CDR3 contains 16 residues. The germline V gene encodes CDR1 MNHEY and CDR2 SVGAGI. The trim removed 4 bases at V and 3 bases at J, leaving 8 bases unmatched. CDR3 sequence (DNA): TGTGCCAGCAGTTCAACCCGGACAGGGGGATACTATGGCTACACCTTC. Translating gives CASSSTRTGGYYGYTF.

The table lists this clone with a count of one. This chain uses TRBV7-3 with TRBJ2-7; no clear D. V shed 2 bases and J shed 6 bases, with 8 bases lying between them. The germline CDR1 and CDR2 sequences are SGHTA and FQGTGA. This CDR3 region has 12 residues. CDR3 coding DNA: TGTGCCAGCAGCTTAGTGTCTATCGAGCAGTACTTC. Residues: CASSLVSIEQYF.

This rearrangement joins TRBV18 to TRBJ1-5, with 9 bases matching TRBD1. Losses at the gene ends were 3 bases for V and 5 bases for J; bases not matched to a gene: 8. This CDR3 has 16 residues. Germline V CDR1 and CDR2: KGHSH, LQKENI. CDR3 loop: CASSPRPGQGDQPQHF. The CDR3, as DNA: TGTGCCAGCTCACCGCGACCGGGACAGGGAGATCAGCCCCAGCATTTT.

The chain is built from TRBV6-6 and TRBJ1-1; unclear D gene. The V gene's germline CDR1 is MNHNY and CDR2 SVGAGI (reference sequence). This CDR3 has 10 amino acids. V lost 5 bases and J 12 bases, leaving 10 bases between the germline ends. The CDR3 spells CASSNSESFF. For the CDR3, the DNA is TGTGCCAGCAGTAACAGCGAGTCTTTCTTT.

This clone was seen only a few times. The rearrangement links TRBV5-3 to TRBJ1-5; 12 bases fit TRBD1. TRBV5-3 is reported as an ORF; its role is uncertain. This CDR3 has 15 residues. Trimming took 2 bases from V and 7 from J; bases not matched to a gene: 4. Here the CDR3 DNA reads TGTGCCAGAAGCTTCCGGGACAGGGGGCTCCAGCCCCAGCATTTT. Translating it yields CARSFRDRGLQPQHF.

This chain joins TRBV5-1 and TRBJ1-2; D remains ambiguous. The CDR3 is 13 residues long. Germline assignment: CDR1 SGHRS and CDR2 YFSETQ. V dropped 7 bases and J dropped 8 bases, with 18 bases sitting between them. The DNA of the CDR3 is TGCGCCAGCCGTACATCGGTGGCCTACGGCTACACCTTC. Translated: CASRTSVAYGYTF.

The chain couples TRBV6-5 to TRBJ1-2; the D gene is possibly TRBD1 (5 bases). CDR1 MNHEY and CDR2 SVGAGI come from the germline V gene. The V end lost 5 bases, the J end lost 2 bases, and 9 bases lay between the germline ends. This CDR3 region has 13 residues. The CDR3, as DNA: TGTGCCAGCAGTCGGGGACGGAACTATGGCTACACCTTC. Its translation is CASSRGRNYGYTF.

This clone has a handful of counts. The rearrangement uses TRBV29-1 and TRBJ2-1; D is ambiguous. The CDR3 totals 15 residues. Germline values: CDR1 SQVTM, CDR2 ANQGSEA. Trimming shortened V by 4 bases and J by 5 bases, and 18 bases separated the two germline ends. The CDR3 here is CSVVFLGPTDNEQFF. In DNA, the CDR3 is TGCAGCGTTGTTTTCTTAGGGCCTACCGACAATGAGCAGTTCTTC.

V and J are TRBV21-1 and TRBJ2-3; the D call of TRBD2 is as the table states it, not checked on the DNA. TRBV21-1 is a recognized pseudogene. This CDR3 has 22 residues. For the CDR3, the DNA is TGTGCCAGCAGCAAAGAGGGGGGACTAGCGGGAGTCCAAGCCCCCGGCACAGATACGCAGTATTTT. Its translation is CASSKEGGLAGVQAPGTDTQYF.

With respect to this clone: No DNA is shown, since the ends of the CDR3 on it are uncertain; the CDR3 is the one TCRdb lists. The V call is TRBV5-6, the J call TRBJ1-1. Per germline, CDR1 SGHDT and CDR2 YYEEEE. With termini counted, the CDR3 has 14 amino acids. The CDR3: CASSLLSLDTEAFF.

The chain has TRBV4-3 and TRBJ2-1, with 10 nucleotides matching TRBD2. The CDR3 has 18 residues. Germline CDR1 and CDR2: LGHNA and YSLEER. Unmatched junction bases numbered 10, after V lost 0 bases and J lost 5 bases. CDR3 sequence reads: CASSQDGSWTSGDNEQFF. The CDR3 coding sequence is TGCGCCAGCAGCCAAGATGGCTCCTGGACTAGCGGAGACAATGAGCAGTTCTTC.

The chain links TRBV7-8 to TRBJ2-3; the D call may be TRBD1 or TRBD2 (5 bases each). The CDR3 is made up of 15 amino acids. V lost 3 bases and J lost 1, with 11 bases in between. Germline assignment: CDR1 SGHVS and CDR2 FQNEAQ. CDR3 loop: CASSFRGRGTDTQYF. CDR3 DNA sequence: TGTGCCAGCAGCTTCCGGGGCAGGGGCACAGATACGCAGTATTTT.

The chain uses TRBV3-1 (or the pseudogene TRBV3-2) and TRBJ1-2, with no clear D. Trimming stripped 4 bases from V and 3 bases from J, with 9 bases between. This CDR3 is built from 13 residues. CDR1 and CDR2 from the germline V gene are LGHDT and YNNKEL (reference sequence). The CDR3 protein is CASSPGGHYGYTF. CDR3 DNA: TGTGCCAGCAGCCCGGGAGGACACTATGGCTACACCTTC.

This clone was seen only a few times. This rearrangement joins TRBV7-3 to TRBJ1-1; D call uncertain. The germline CDR1 and CDR2 sequences are SGHTA and FQGTGA. The CDR3 spans 13 residues. V was trimmed by 2 bases and J by 0 bases, leaving 4 bases between them. CDR3 sequence (DNA): TGTGCCAGCAGCTTAGGCATGAACACTGAAGCTTTCTTT. Encoded protein: CASSLGMNTEAFF.

This clone was detected only a few times. CDR3 sequence reads: CASSDESSYEQYF. The DNA of the CDR3 is TGCGCCAGCAGTGATGAAAGCTCCTACGAGCAGTACTTC. This chain joins TRBV10-2 and TRBJ2-7; D unclear. The CDR3 sequence is 13 residues long. V lost 3 bases, J lost 0 bases, and 6 bases lay in between. The germline V gene encodes CDR1 WSHSY and CDR2 SAAADI.

The chain recombines TRBV7-3 with TRBJ2-7, with TRBD1 matching over 8 bases. Germline V gene lookup returns CDR1 SGHTA and CDR2 FQGTGA. Unmatched junction bases numbered 6, after V lost 0 bases and J lost 5 bases. The CDR3 contains 15 residues. The CDR3 DNA reads as TGTGCCAGCAGCTTAACGGCAGGGGGCTCTCACGAGCAGTACTTC. Translating gives CASSLTAGGSHEQYF.

The chain combines TRBV4-1 with TRBJ1-6; 9 nucleotides match TRBD1. The CDR3 is made up of 16 amino acids. V dropped 2 bases and J dropped 8; count of bases not matched to a gene: 7. Germline CDR1 is MGHRA and CDR2 is YSYEKL. The CDR3 is CASSQTGTGLYSPLHF. The CDR3 nucleotides read TGCGCCAGCAGCCAAACCGGGACAGGGCTTTATTCACCCCTCCACTTT.

The chain links TRBV7-2 to TRBJ2-3; a possible D gene is TRBD1 (6 bases). The CDR3 loop spans 13 amino acids. V lost 1 base and J lost 5, with 7 bases in between. Germline lookup yields CDR1 SGHTA and CDR2 FQGNSA. The CDR3 loop is CASSLGQEDTQYF. The CDR3 DNA sequence: TGTGCCAGCAGCTTAGGACAGGAAGATACGCAGTATTTT.

This clone has more than one count but fewer than ten. The CDR3 loop is CASSLKTGGTEAFF. The DNA of the CDR3 is TGTGCCAGCAGCCTCAAGACAGGGGGCACTGAAGCTTTCTTT. The chain has TRBV7-8 and TRBJ1-1; 9 bases map to TRBD1. This CDR3 contains 14 residues. CDR1 SGHVS and CDR2 FQNEAQ come from the germline V gene. The junction had 5 bases not matched to a gene; V was cut back by 5 bases and J by 4 bases. The full variable domain, rest sourced from reference TRBV7-8 and TRBJ1-1, is GAGVSQSPRYKVAKRGQDVALRCDPISGHVSLFWYQQALGQGPEFLTYFQNEAQLDKSGLPSDRFFAERPEGSVSTLKIQRTQQEDSAVYLCASSLKTGGTEAFFGQGTRLTVV.

This chain's CDR3 is CASSDWTGYNDHEQFF. For the CDR3, the DNA is TGTGCCAGCAGTGACTGGACAGGGTACAATGATCATGAGCAGTTCTTC. The V and J genes are TRBV25-1 and TRBJ2-1, with 8 bases fitting TRBD1. CDR3 length: 16 amino acids. Germline V gives CDR1 MGHDK, CDR2 SYGVNS. After removal of 3 bases from V and 8 bases from J, the junction contained 12 bases not matched to a gene.

This chain joins TRBV5-1 and TRBJ2-1; 10 bases line up with TRBD2. J was trimmed by 6 bases and V by 9 bases; bases with no gene match: 9. The CDR3 sequence is 14 residues long. Germline lookup yields CDR1 SGHRS and CDR2 YFSETQ. CDR3 DNA sequence: TGCGCCACATGCCCCGGGACTAGCGTCAATGAGCAGTTCTTC. Protein product: CATCPGTSVNEQFF.

The V and J genes are TRBV7-3 and TRBJ2-1; no definite D call. Per germline, CDR1 SGHTA and CDR2 FQGTGA. The CDR3 contains 14 residues. The V end was cut by 4 bases, the J end by 5 bases, with 12 bases between. CDR3 sequence reads: CASSSSRSDNEQFF. The CDR3 region has the DNA TGTGCCAGCAGCTCTTCAAGGAGTGACAATGAGCAGTTCTTC.

This clone was observed a few times. This chain uses TRBV23-1 with TRBJ2-7, with D perhaps TRBD1 (5 bases). TRBV23-1 qualifies as an ORF whose function is uncertain. CDR3 length: 13 amino acids. The germline V and J ends were trimmed by 1 base and 3 bases, with 7 bases remaining between them. The CDR3, as DNA: TGCGCCAGCAGTCAATGGGGCCTCTACGAGCAGTACGTC. Its translation: CASSQWGLYEQYV.

This chain uses TRBV24-1 with TRBJ2-2, with 10 bases that match TRBD1. This CDR3 has 12 residues. The V segment lost 11 bases and the J segment 7 bases; nucleotides outside the gene matches: 3. CDR1 KGHDR and CDR2 SFDVKD come from the germline V gene. The CDR3: CAIGTGVGELFF. Here the CDR3 DNA reads TGTGCCATCGGGACAGGGGTCGGGGAGCTGTTTTTT.

This chain joins TRBV9 and TRBJ2-3; D gene unclear. This CDR3 spans 12 amino acids. Trimming took 0 bases from V and 5 from J, leaving 4 bases between them. Per germline, CDR1 SGDLS and CDR2 YYNGEE. CDR3 bases: TGTGCCAGCAGCGTAGTGGAAGATACGCAGTATTTT. Protein: CASSVVEDTQYF.

The J gene is TRBJ1-1, the V gene TRBV9; D not certain. V lost 1 base, J lost 5 bases, and 9 bases lay in between. The CDR3 extends over 13 amino acids. CDR1 is SGDLS and CDR2 is YYNGEE in the germline V gene. CDR3 residues: CASSVTPSTEAFF. Here the CDR3 DNA reads TGTGCCAGCAGCGTAACCCCCAGTACTGAAGCTTTCTTT.

V is TRBV5-1 and J is TRBJ2-5, with TRBD2 matching 7 bases. CDR1 SGHRS and CDR2 YFSETQ come from the germline V gene. The CDR3 totals 14 residues. V was clipped by 4 bases and J by 4 bases; unmatched bases: 7. The CDR3: CASSPGEGRETQYF. In nucleotides, the CDR3 is TGCGCCAGCAGCCCCGGGGAGGGGAGAGAGACCCAGTACTTC.

The J gene is TRBJ2-3, the V gene TRBV7-2; D might be TRBD2 (7 bases). The V end was cut by 5 bases, the J end by 11 bases, with 20 bases between. The CDR3 loop spans 14 amino acids. From germline, CDR1 is SGHTA and CDR2 FQGNSA. CDR3 in amino acids: CASSPRGGVVLQYF. CDR3 coding DNA: TGTGCCAGCAGCCCTAGGGGGGGAGTAGTCCTGCAGTATTTT.

The chain uses TRBV10-3 and TRBJ2-7; TRBD2 aligns across 9 bases. J lost 9 bases, V lost 3 bases, and 15 bases had no gene match. The germline CDR1 and CDR2 sequences are ENHRY and SYGVKD. This CDR3 has 16 residues. CDR3 DNA: TGTGCCATCAGTGACACGACTAGCGGCTTTGCTCGGGGGCAGTACGTC. Protein: CAISDTTSGFARGQYV.

V gene TRBV6-2 or TRBV6-3 combines with J gene TRBJ1-5; no clear D gene. Germline V gives CDR1 MNHEY, CDR2 SVGEGT. Trimming cost V 2 bases and J 7 bases, with 9 bases left between them. There are 13 residues in the CDR3. The CDR3 here is CASSYAGGQPQHF. The CDR3 DNA reads TGTGCCAGCAGTTACGCGGGAGGGCAGCCCCAGCATTTT.